One sample yielded the 3 T cell receptor beta chains listed below, sequenced in a study of blood T cell repertoires in COVID-19. Here immunoSEQ multiplex PCR was the method, and the copy in TCRdb shows in-frame clones only, minus some. The sample consists of some 100,000 clones, roughly 86% of them appearing once. Sequenced input: peripheral blood. The receptors come from a man in his fifties or sixties with acute or convalescent COVID-19.

The J gene is TRBJ2-5, the V gene TRBV4-2; 9 bases match TRBD2. Germline CDR1 is LGHNA and CDR2 is YNFKEQ. There are 15 residues in the CDR3. V gave up 4 bases and J gave up 5 bases; unmatched junction bases: 8. The CDR3 sequence is CASSPSAGGRETQYF. In DNA form, the CDR3 reads TGTGCCAGCAGCCCGTCCGCGGGAGGGCGGGAGACCCAGTACTTC.

This clone was recorded once. CDR3 sequence reads: CASSVGGGTYNEQFF. The CDR3 bases are TGCGCCAGCAGCGTCGGGGGGGGCACCTACAATGAGCAGTTCTTC. The rearrangement links TRBV10-2 to TRBJ2-1; TRBD2 aligns across 8 bases. Germline CDR1 WSHSY, CDR2 SAAADI. This CDR3 is built from 15 residues. The V and J ends lost 6 bases and 2 bases, in that order; junction bases with no gene match: 6.

The chain recombines TRBV19 with TRBJ2-7; TRBD1 agrees at 7 bases. CDR1 and CDR2 from the germline V gene are LNHDA and SQIVND (reference sequence). J gave up 6 bases and V 5 bases, and 7 bases lay outside the gene matches. This CDR3 region has 13 residues. The CDR3 region has the DNA TGTGCCAGTAGTCTCAGGGGGTCTCCCGAGCAGTACTTC. Translation: CASSLRGSPEQYF.